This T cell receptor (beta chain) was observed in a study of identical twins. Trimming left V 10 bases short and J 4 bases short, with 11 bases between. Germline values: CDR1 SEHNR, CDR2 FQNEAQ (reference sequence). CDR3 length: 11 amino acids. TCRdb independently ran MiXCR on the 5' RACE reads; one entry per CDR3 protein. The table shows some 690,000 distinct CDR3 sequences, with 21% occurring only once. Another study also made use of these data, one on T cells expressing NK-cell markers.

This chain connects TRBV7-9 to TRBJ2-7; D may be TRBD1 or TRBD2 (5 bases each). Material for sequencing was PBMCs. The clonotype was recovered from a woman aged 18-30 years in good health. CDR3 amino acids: CAKLGEYEQYF. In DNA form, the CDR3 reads TGTGCCAAACTGGGGGAATACGAGCAGTACTTC.